Here is one TCR beta chain with its context. The CDR3 has 15 amino acids. Between the trimmed V and J ends, which lost 0 bases and 10 bases, there was a span of 15 bases. Germline V gene sequence: CDR1 MNHNY, CDR2 SVGAGI (reference sequence). This record comes from a study of blood T cell repertoires in COVID-19. Study-level background: Samples taken during acute and convalescent COVID-19 were collected in the United States, Italy and Spain.

Authors' processing steps: Reference gene primer amplification yielded estimated nucleated cell counts. The method was immunoSEQ multiplex PCR; TCRdb's version includes in-frame clones alone and lacks a portion of them. V, J and clone size derive from that table, while D and trimming were established from the DNA sequence. The sample contains 70,000 to 85,000 clones, approximately 82% of which appear only once. This receptor was identified in an older man with active or convalescent COVID-19. The genes are TRBV6-6 and TRBJ1-4, with D uncertain. The sample comprised peripheral blood. The CDR3 sequence: CASSYSSGPGGKLFF. Written as DNA, the CDR3 is TGTGCCAGCAGTTACTCGAGCGGTCCGGGCGGAAAACTGTTTTTT.